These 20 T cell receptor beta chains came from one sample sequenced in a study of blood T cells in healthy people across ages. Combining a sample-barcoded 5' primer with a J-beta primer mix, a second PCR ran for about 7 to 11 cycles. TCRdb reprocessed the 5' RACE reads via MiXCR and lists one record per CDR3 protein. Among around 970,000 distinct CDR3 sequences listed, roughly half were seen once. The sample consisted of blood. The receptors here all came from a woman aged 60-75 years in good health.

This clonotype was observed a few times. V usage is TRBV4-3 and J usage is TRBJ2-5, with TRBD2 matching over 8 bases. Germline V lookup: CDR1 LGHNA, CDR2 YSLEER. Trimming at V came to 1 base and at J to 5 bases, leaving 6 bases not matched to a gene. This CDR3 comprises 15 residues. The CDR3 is CASSQAASGWETQYF. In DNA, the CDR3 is TGCGCCAGCAGCCAAGCGGCTAGCGGGTGGGAGACCCAGTACTTC.

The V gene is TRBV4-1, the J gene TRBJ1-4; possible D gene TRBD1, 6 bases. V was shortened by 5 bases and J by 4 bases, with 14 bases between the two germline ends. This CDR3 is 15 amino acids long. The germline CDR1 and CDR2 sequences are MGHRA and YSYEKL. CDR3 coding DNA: TGCGCCAGCAGCTACACAGGGTTGGGTAATGAAAAACTGTTTTTT. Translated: CASSYTGLGNEKLFF.

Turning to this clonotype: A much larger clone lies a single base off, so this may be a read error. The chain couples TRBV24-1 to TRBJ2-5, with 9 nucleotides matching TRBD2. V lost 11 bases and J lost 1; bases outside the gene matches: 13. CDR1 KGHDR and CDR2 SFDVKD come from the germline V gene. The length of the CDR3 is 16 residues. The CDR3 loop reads CAISRGSGRSQETQYF. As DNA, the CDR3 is TGTGCCATCAGCCGAGGTAGCGGGAGATCCCAAGAGACCCAGTACTTC.

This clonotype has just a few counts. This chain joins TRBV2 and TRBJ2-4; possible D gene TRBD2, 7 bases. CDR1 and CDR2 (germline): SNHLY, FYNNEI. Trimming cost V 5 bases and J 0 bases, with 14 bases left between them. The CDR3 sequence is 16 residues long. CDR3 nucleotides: TGTGCCAGCAGTAGGGAGGGGGGGGGAGCCAAAAACATTCAGTACTTC. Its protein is CASSREGGGAKNIQYF.

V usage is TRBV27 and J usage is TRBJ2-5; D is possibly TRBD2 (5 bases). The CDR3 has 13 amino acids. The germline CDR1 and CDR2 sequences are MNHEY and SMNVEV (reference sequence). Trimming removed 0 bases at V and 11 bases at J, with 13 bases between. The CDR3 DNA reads TGTGCCAGCAGTTTATCTCGGGGAGAGGAGCAGTACTTC. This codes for CASSLSRGEEQYF.

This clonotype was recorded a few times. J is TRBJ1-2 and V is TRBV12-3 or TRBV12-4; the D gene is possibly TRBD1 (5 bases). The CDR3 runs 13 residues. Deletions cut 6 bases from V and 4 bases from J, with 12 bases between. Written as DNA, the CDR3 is TGTGCCAGCAGCCGAGACAGCTCCTATGGCTACACCTTC. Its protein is CASSRDSSYGYTF.

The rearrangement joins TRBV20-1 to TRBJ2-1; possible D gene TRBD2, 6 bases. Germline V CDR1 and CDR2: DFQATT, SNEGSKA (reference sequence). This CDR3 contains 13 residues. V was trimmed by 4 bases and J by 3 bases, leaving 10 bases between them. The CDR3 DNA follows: TGCAGTGCTACACGGGGGTACTACAATGAGCAGTTCTTC. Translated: CSATRGYYNEQFF.

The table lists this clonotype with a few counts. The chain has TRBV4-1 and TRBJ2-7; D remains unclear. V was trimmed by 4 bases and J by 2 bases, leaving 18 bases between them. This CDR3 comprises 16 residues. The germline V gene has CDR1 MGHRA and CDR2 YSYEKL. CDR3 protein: CASSPYTVVGTYEQYF. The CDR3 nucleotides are TGCGCCAGCAGCCCCTATACAGTTGTTGGTACCTACGAGCAGTACTTC.

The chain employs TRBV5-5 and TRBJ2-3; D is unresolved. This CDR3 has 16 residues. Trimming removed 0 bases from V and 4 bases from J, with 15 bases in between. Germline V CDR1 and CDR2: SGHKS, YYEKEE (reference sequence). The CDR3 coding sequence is TGTGCCAGCAGCTTGGCAATTTTACAGCGCGCAGATACGCAGTATTTT. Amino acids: CASSLAILQRADTQYF.

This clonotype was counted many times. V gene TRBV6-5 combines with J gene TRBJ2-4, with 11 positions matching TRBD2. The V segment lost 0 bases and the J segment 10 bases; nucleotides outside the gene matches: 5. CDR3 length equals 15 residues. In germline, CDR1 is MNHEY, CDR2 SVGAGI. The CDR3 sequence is CASSYSTSGTGIQYF. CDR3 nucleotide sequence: TGTGCCAGCAGTTACTCGACTAGCGGGACTGGAATTCAGTACTTC.

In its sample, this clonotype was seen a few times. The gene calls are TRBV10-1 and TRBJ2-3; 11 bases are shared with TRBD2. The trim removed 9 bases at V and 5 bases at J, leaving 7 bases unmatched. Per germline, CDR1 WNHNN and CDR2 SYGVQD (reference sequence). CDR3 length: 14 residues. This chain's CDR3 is CARETSGIRDTQYF. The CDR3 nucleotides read TGCGCCAGGGAGACTAGCGGGATCAGAGATACGCAGTATTTT.

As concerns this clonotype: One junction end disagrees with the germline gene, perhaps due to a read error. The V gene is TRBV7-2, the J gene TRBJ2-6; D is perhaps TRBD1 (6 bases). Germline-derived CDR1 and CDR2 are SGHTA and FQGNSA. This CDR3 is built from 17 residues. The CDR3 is CVSSSPGHYSGANVLTF. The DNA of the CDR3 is TGTGTCAGCAGTTCACCGGGACACTACTCTGGGGCCAACGTCCTGACTTTC.

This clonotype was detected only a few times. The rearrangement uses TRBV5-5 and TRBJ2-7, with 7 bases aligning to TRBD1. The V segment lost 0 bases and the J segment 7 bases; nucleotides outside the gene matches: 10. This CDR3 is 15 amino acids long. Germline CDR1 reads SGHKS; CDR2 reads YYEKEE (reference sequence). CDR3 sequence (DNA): TGTGCCAGCAGCTTGGTACAGGGGCCCTACAATGAGCAGTACTTC. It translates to CASSLVQGPYNEQYF.

In DNA form, the CDR3 reads TGTGCCTGGAGTGTGTCGGAGAACACTGAAGCTTTCTTT. It encodes CAWSVSENTEAFF. The rearrangement joins TRBV30 to TRBJ1-1; no definite D call. The CDR3 has 13 amino acids. Germline V gives CDR1 GTSNPN, CDR2 SVGIG (reference sequence). V was cut by 0 bases and J by 1 base, with 6 bases left in between.

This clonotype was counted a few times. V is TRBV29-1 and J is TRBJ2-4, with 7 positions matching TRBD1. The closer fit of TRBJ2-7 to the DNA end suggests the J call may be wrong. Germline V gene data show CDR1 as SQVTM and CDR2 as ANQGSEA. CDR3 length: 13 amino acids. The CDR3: CSLRGTETYEQYF. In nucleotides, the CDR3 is TGCAGCTTAAGGGGGACAGAGACCTACGAGCAGTACTTC.

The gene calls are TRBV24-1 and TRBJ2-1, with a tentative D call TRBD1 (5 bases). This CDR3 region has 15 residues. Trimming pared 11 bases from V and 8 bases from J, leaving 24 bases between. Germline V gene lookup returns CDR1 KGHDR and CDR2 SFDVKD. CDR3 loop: CAISSSAGRLDEQFF. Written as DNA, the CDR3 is TGTGCCATATCCTCCTCGGCAGGGCGTCTGGATGAGCAGTTCTTC.

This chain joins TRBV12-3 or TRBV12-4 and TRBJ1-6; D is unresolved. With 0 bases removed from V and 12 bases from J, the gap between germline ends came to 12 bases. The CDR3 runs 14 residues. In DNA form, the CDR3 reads TGTGCCAGCAGTTTAGCGCTTAGGGCTGGACCCCTCCACTTT. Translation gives CASSLALRAGPLHF.

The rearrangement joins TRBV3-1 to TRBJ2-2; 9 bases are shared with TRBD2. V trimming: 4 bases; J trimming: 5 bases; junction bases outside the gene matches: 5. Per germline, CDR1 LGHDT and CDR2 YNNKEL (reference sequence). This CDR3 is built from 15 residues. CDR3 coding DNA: TGTGCCAGCAGCCTACGACTAGCGGTTACCGGGGAGCTGTTTTTT. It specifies CASSLRLAVTGELFF. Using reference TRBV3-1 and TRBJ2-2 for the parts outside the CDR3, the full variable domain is DTAVSQTPKYLVTQMGNDKSIKCEQNLGHDTMYWYKQDSKKFLKIMFSYNNKELIINETVPNRFSPKSPDKAHLNLHINSLELGDSAVYFCASSLRLAVTGELFFGEGSRLTVL.

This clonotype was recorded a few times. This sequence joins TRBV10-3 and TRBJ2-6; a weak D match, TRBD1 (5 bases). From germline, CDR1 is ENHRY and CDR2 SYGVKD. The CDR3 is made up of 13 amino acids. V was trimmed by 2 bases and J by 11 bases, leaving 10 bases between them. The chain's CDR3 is CAISEGAADVLTF. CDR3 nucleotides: TGTGCCATCAGTGAGGGGGCGGCGGACGTCCTGACTTTC.

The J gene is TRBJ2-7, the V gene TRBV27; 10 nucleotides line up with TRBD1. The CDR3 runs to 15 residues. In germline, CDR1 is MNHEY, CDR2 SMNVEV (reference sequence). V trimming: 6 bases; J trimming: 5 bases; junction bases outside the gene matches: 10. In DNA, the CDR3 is TGTGCCAGCAGAAATACCGGGACAGGGGTCCACGAGCAGTACTTC. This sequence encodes CASRNTGTGVHEQYF.